One sample yielded the 5 T cell receptor beta chains listed below, sequenced in a study of blood T cells in healthy people across ages. A second PCR, run for roughly 7 to 11 cycles, used a sample-barcoded 5' primer plus a J-beta primer mix. TCRdb called the 5' RACE reads again in MiXCR, with one record for every CDR3 protein. The table lists hundreds of thousands of distinct CDR3 sequences, roughly 43% of them singletons. Sequencing was carried out using blood. The receptor source for this set is a man older than 75 in good health.

In this sample, this clonotype turned up many times. The V and J genes are TRBV20-1 and TRBJ2-5; TRBD1 is a possible D gene (6 bases). The length of the CDR3 is 13 residues. V gave up 8 bases and J gave up 6 bases, with 19 bases separating them. Germline CDR1 DFQATT, CDR2 SNEGSKA (reference sequence). In DNA form, the CDR3 reads TGCAGTCAGAAGGGCCAGGGGCGAAAGACCCAGTACTTC. This sequence encodes CSQKGQGRKTQYF.

V usage is TRBV2 and J usage is TRBJ2-3; maybe TRBD2 (6 bases). The length of the CDR3 is 14 residues. Germline CDR1 and CDR2: SNHLY and FYNNEI. Trimming pared 4 bases from V and 1 base from J, leaving 9 bases between. The CDR3 region has the DNA TGTGCCAGCAGTGGGGCGGGGCGCACAGATACGCAGTATTTT. This codes for CASSGAGRTDTQYF. Together with reference TRBV2 and TRBJ2-3, the CDR3 gives the full variable domain: EPEVTQTPSHQVTQMGQEVILRCVPISNHLYFYWYRQILGQKVEFLVSFYNNEISEKSEIFDDQFSVERPDGSNFTLKIRSTKLEDSAMYFCASSGAGRTDTQYFGPGTRLTVL.

This clonotype has only a few counts. The V gene is TRBV10-3, the J gene TRBJ2-7; 7 nucleotides match TRBD2. Germline CDR1 is ENHRY and CDR2 is SYGVKD. V lost 4 bases to trimming and J lost 0 bases; unmatched junction nucleotides: 6. This CDR3 has 15 amino acids. CDR3 loop: CAISGEGWSSYEQYF. In DNA, the CDR3 is TGTGCCATCAGTGGGGAGGGATGGAGCTCCTACGAGCAGTACTTC.

The V and J genes are TRBV20-1 and TRBJ1-4, with 10 bases aligning to TRBD1. The length of the CDR3 is 15 residues. Germline V gene sequence: CDR1 DFQATT, CDR2 SNEGSKA (reference sequence). V was clipped by 0 bases and J by 8 bases; unmatched bases: 6. CDR3 region: CSARDLGQGMEKLFF. The CDR3 DNA is TGCAGTGCTAGAGATCTGGGACAGGGGATGGAAAAACTGTTTTTT.

The chain recombines TRBV20-1 with TRBJ2-7, with unresolved D. V gave up 0 bases and J gave up 7 bases, with 16 bases separating them. CDR3 length: 14 residues. Per the germline V gene, CDR1 is DFQATT and CDR2 is SNEGSKA (reference sequence). CDR3 residues: CSARDLGNYNEQYF. CDR3 DNA sequence: TGCAGTGCTAGAGATCTGGGCAACTACAATGAGCAGTACTTC.